This T cell receptor (beta chain) was sequenced during a study of blood T cell repertoires in COVID-19. Turning to the study itself: Both acute and convalescent COVID-19 samples were obtained from the United States, Italy and Spain. T cells, B-cell-depleted T cells, or PBMCs supplied cDNA or gDNA.

Unmatched junction bases numbered 8, after V lost 11 bases and J lost 2 bases. CDR1 MNHEY and CDR2 SVGAGI come from the germline V gene. The CDR3 spans 14 residues. Original analysis: Quantification of nucleated cells was approximated via reference gene primer amplification. Method: immunoSEQ multiplex PCR; TCRdb's copy keeps in-frame clones and lacks some. V and J calls plus clone size are reproduced from that table; the DNA served to infer D and trimming. The top ten hold roughly a sixth of the sample, which has over 70,000 clones, about 88% seen once. This chain links TRBV6-5 with TRBJ2-5; 10 positions agree with TRBD2. Material for sequencing was peripheral blood. This receptor was taken from a human donor in a cohort sampled during active COVID-19. The CDR3 loop reads CACRRTSGQETQYF. The CDR3 coding sequence is TGTGCCTGCCGCAGGACTAGCGGACAAGAGACCCAGTACTTC.